A single sample is the source of the 26 T cell receptor beta chains below, sequenced in a study of blood T cell repertoires in COVID-19. Sequencing was performed with immunoSEQ multiplex PCR; in TCRdb, only in-frame clones are kept and a portion is missing. The sample lists about 150,000 clones, roughly 84% occurring once. Sequenced: peripheral blood. These TCRs come from a man aged 65 to 85 with acute or convalescent COVID-19.

V and J are TRBV28 and TRBJ2-2, with D unresolved. This CDR3 region has 18 residues. V lost 2 bases and J lost 1, with 17 bases in between. CDR1 and CDR2 from the germline V gene are MDHEN and SYDVKM. As DNA, the CDR3 is TGTGCCAGCAGTTTAAATGTACTAAGTCCAATGAACACCGGGGAGCTGTTTTTT. Amino acids: CASSLNVLSPMNTGELFF.

V usage is TRBV7-2 and J usage is TRBJ2-3; weak D call: TRBD2 (5 bases). Trimming cost V 2 bases and J 0 bases, with 9 bases left between them. Germline CDR1 SGHTA, CDR2 FQGNSA. CDR3 length equals 15 residues. The DNA for the CDR3 is TGTGCCAGCAGCTTATCGGGATTGAGCACAGATACGCAGTATTTT. Amino acids: CASSLSGLSTDTQYF.

This rearrangement joins TRBV28 to TRBJ1-6; tentative D call: TRBD1 (6 bases). Germline V CDR1 and CDR2: MDHEN, SYDVKM. This CDR3 region has 15 residues. Trimming removed 0 bases from V and 8 bases from J, with 11 bases in between. The CDR3 region is CASSLWGRGYSPLHF. DNA for the CDR3: TGTGCCAGCAGTTTATGGGGCAGGGGATATTCACCCCTCCACTTT.

The chain couples TRBV7-9 to TRBJ1-1; 12 nucleotides agree with TRBD1. Germline loops: CDR1 SEHNR, CDR2 FQNEAQ (reference sequence). The CDR3 length is 16 residues. With 5 bases clipped from V and 11 bases from J, the junction kept 15 bases outside the gene matches. The CDR3: CASSQLPGQGAIEAFF. CDR3 nucleotides: TGTGCCAGCAGCCAATTACCGGGACAGGGGGCGATTGAGGCTTTCTTT.

The DNA for the CDR3 is TGTGCCAGCAGGGTTACAGGGTCCGAGACCCAGTACTTC. Translation gives CASRVTGSETQYF. This chain connects TRBV12-3 or TRBV12-4 to TRBJ2-5; D may be TRBD1 (6 bases). V lost 6 bases to trimming and J lost 5 bases, with 13 bases between them. The CDR3 is made up of 13 amino acids.

In its sample, this clone was seen a few times. The V gene is TRBV2, the J gene TRBJ2-1; tentative D call: TRBD2 (5 bases). CDR1 is SNHLY and CDR2 is FYNNEI in the germline V gene. V lost 4 bases and J lost 10, with 17 bases in between. The CDR3 has 14 residues. The CDR3 region has the DNA TGTGCCAGCAGTGTTGTACCAACGGGCGGGGAGCAGTTCTTC. Its translation is CASSVVPTGGEQFF.

This chain links TRBV19 with TRBJ2-1; 7 bases line up with TRBD2. This CDR3 spans 14 amino acids. J gave up 9 bases and V 4 bases, and 9 bases lay outside the gene matches. CDR1 is LNHDA, CDR2 SQIVND, per germline (reference sequence). The CDR3 DNA reads TGTGCCAGTAGTAGAACGGGGGGAACAGCTGAGCAGTTCTTC. Protein product: CASSRTGGTAEQFF.

V is TRBV18 and J is TRBJ2-2, with 8 bases that match TRBD1. Per the germline V gene, CDR1 is KGHSH and CDR2 is LQKENI. The V and J ends lost 4 bases and 1 base, in that order; junction bases with no gene match: 8. This CDR3 has 17 residues. CDR3 loop: CASSHTAGTGNTGELFF. CDR3 nucleotides: TGTGCCAGCTCACACACTGCCGGGACAGGGAACACCGGGGAGCTGTTTTTT.

This clone occurred once. The chain uses TRBV14 and TRBJ2-5, with 11 bases aligning to TRBD1. The CDR3 length is 15 residues. Germline V gene sequence: CDR1 SGHDN, CDR2 FVKESK. With V trimmed by 2 bases and J by 7 bases, 6 bases remained unmatched. The CDR3 protein is CASSQFTGTGGTQYF. The CDR3 DNA sequence: TGTGCCAGCAGCCAATTCACCGGGACAGGGGGGACCCAGTACTTC.

The chain links TRBV9 to TRBJ2-5, with TRBD2 identical over 9 bases. Germline CDR1 is SGDLS and CDR2 is YYNGEE. The CDR3 totals 16 residues. Trimming removed 0 bases from V and 4 bases from J; junction bases left unmatched: 7. CDR3 in amino acids: CASSVAPAGGGETQYF. In DNA, the CDR3 is TGTGCCAGCAGCGTAGCTCCGGCGGGAGGGGGAGAGACCCAGTACTTC.

J is TRBJ2-1 and V is TRBV5-8; D may be TRBD2 (5 bases). The CDR3 covers 16 residues. The ends were cut back, 0 bases at V and 7 bases at J, with 17 bases in the middle. Germline loops: CDR1 SGHTS, CDR2 YDEGEE. The CDR3 coding sequence is TGTGCCAGCAGCTTGGAGGTAGCGATAAGAGGTAATGAGCAGTTCTTC. Amino acids: CASSLEVAIRGNEQFF.

The rearrangement joins TRBV5-1 to TRBJ2-3; D is unresolved. Germline-derived CDR1 and CDR2 are SGHRS and YFSETQ. CDR3 size: 13 residues. V lost 4 bases, J lost 2 bases, and 8 bases lay in between. Written as DNA, the CDR3 is TGCGCCAGCAGCCTCCCGGTCACAGATACGCAGTATTTT. Encoded protein: CASSLPVTDTQYF.

The chain recombines TRBV10-3 with TRBJ2-7, with a possible D match to TRBD2 (7 bases). CDR3 length: 14 amino acids. Per the germline V gene, CDR1 is ENHRY and CDR2 is SYGVKD. Trimming shortened V by 4 bases and J by 3 bases, and 13 bases separated the two germline ends. In DNA form, the CDR3 reads TGTGCCATCAGTGCGGGGGGCATTTACTACGAGCAGTACTTC. It specifies CAISAGGIYYEQYF.

This clone was observed a few times. This chain's CDR3 is CASSPEDRVGAVNEQFF. CDR3 DNA sequence: TGTGCCAGCTCACCAGAGGACAGGGTAGGGGCTGTCAATGAGCAGTTCTTC. The chain carries TRBV18 and TRBJ2-1, with 8 bases identical to TRBD1. Germline loops: CDR1 KGHSH, CDR2 LQKENI. The V segment lost 2 bases and the J segment 6 bases; nucleotides outside the gene matches: 12. The CDR3 runs 17 residues.

CDR3 nucleotides: TGCGCCAGCAGCCACGATAGCTACGAGCAGTACTTC. This encodes CASSHDSYEQYF. V gene TRBV4-1 combines with J gene TRBJ2-7; no firm D call. Trimming stripped 3 bases from V and 3 bases from J, with 6 bases between. Germline loops: CDR1 MGHRA, CDR2 YSYEKL. The CDR3 covers 12 residues.

The chain employs TRBV28 and TRBJ2-7, with a possible D match to TRBD1 (5 bases). The CDR3 totals 14 residues. Trimming shortened V by 5 bases and J by 2 bases, and 13 bases separated the two germline ends. Germline V CDR1 and CDR2: MDHEN, SYDVKM. This CDR3 reads CASSGPDSAYEQYF. CDR3 coding DNA: TGTGCCAGCAGTGGCCCCGACAGCGCCTACGAGCAGTACTTC.

This rearrangement joins TRBV11-2 to TRBJ1-6; TRBD1 is a possible D gene (6 bases). Deletions cut 2 bases from V and 10 bases from J, with 15 bases between. Germline CDR1 and CDR2: SGHAT and FQNNGV. This CDR3 is built from 15 residues. CDR3 in amino acids: CASSLRVRGESPLHF. The CDR3 nucleotides are TGTGCCAGCAGCTTAAGGGTCAGGGGAGAATCACCCCTCCACTTT.

The chain is built from TRBV7-3 and TRBJ1-1, with D unresolved. This CDR3 contains 15 residues. V lost 5 bases and J lost 4, with 17 bases in between. Germline CDR1 reads SGHTA; CDR2 reads FQGTGA. The CDR3 coding sequence is TGTGCCAGCAGCCCCGAGGGTGAAGGTAGCACTGAAGCTTTCTTT. Protein: CASSPEGEGSTEAFF.

The count of this clone is one. This chain links TRBV28 with TRBJ1-5; 7 nucleotides agree with TRBD1. V gave up 7 bases and J gave up 0 bases; unmatched junction bases: 12. CDR1 and CDR2 (germline): MDHEN, SYDVKM. The length of the CDR3 is 17 residues. The CDR3 nucleotides are TGTGCCAGCAACAAAGGGACAGCCATTTATAGCAATCAGCCCCAGCATTTT. Residues: CASNKGTAIYSNQPQHF.

The chain has TRBV6-1 and TRBJ1-4, with a possible D match to TRBD1 (6 bases). V was clipped by 1 base and J by 4 bases, with 10 bases between them. Germline V gene data show CDR1 as MNHNS and CDR2 as SASEGT. This CDR3 is built from 15 residues. Here the CDR3 DNA reads TGTGCCAGCAGTGAAGTGGGGGCGGATAATGAAAAACTGTTTTTT. Its protein is CASSEVGADNEKLFF.

The chain employs TRBV11-1 and TRBJ2-3; TRBD2 aligns across 14 bases. This CDR3 has 16 residues. The junction had 5 bases not matched to a gene; V was cut back by 5 bases and J by 4 bases. The germline V gene has CDR1 SGHAT and CDR2 FQDESV (reference sequence). CDR3 in DNA: TGTGCCAGCAGCCCTCGACTAGCGGGAGGGGCAGATACGCAGTATTTT. Protein sequence: CASSPRLAGGADTQYF. The entire variable domain, with the rest obtained from reference TRBV11-1 and TRBJ2-3, is as follows: EAEVAQSPRYKITEKSQAVAFWCDPISGHATLYWYRQILGQGPELLVQFQDESVVDDSQLPKDRFSAERLKGVDSTLKIQPAELGDSAMYLCASSPRLAGGADTQYFGPGTRLTVL.

The V call is TRBV21-1, the J call TRBJ1-4; the table names TRBD1, a call not compared with the DNA. TRBV21-1 is termed a pseudogene. There are 12 residues in the CDR3. CDR3 sequence reads: CAGGAGGEKLFF. In nucleotides, the CDR3 is TGTGCCGGGGGCGCTGGAGGTGAAAAACTGTTTTTT.

V and J are TRBV21-1 and TRBJ1-5; TRBD1 reflects the table's D call only, with no check against the DNA. TRBV21-1 is a pseudogene. CDR3 length equals 20 residues. DNA for the CDR3: TGTGCCAGCAGCAAAGTCGGGGCGGACAGAGGAATTTATAGCAATCAGCCCCAGCATTTT. Translation: CASSKVGADRGIYSNQPQHF.

The chain uses TRBV7-9 and TRBJ1-4, with D maybe TRBD1 (6 bases). The germline gives CDR1 SEHNR, CDR2 FQNEAQ (reference sequence). The CDR3 totals 14 residues. Trimming stripped 2 bases from V and 5 bases from J, with 9 bases between. The CDR3 loop reads CASSLQGPNEKLFF. Here the CDR3 DNA reads TGTGCCAGCAGCTTACAGGGGCCCAATGAAAAACTGTTTTTT.

The chain has TRBV11-2 and TRBJ1-1; tentatively, D is TRBD1 (6 bases). The CDR3 loop spans 15 amino acids. Germline-derived CDR1 and CDR2 are SGHAT and FQNNGV. Trimming took 7 bases from V and 1 from J, leaving 16 bases between them. CDR3 nucleotides: TGTGCCAGCACGCGGAGCGGGGGGCCGAACACTGAAGCTTTCTTT. Translating gives CASTRSGGPNTEAFF.

The chain is built from TRBV28 and TRBJ1-3; maybe TRBD1 (5 bases). The CDR3 covers 16 residues. Germline V gene lookup returns CDR1 MDHEN and CDR2 SYDVKM. Trimming pared 5 bases from V and 0 bases from J, leaving 14 bases between. CDR3 DNA: TGTGCCAGCAGTGCCCCGACAGCGATCTCTGGAAACACCATATATTTT. Translating it yields CASSAPTAISGNTIYF.